This T cell receptor (beta chain) was recovered during a study of blood T cell repertoires in COVID-19. Sequenced by immunoSEQ multiplex PCR; TCRdb stores in-frame clones only, minus some. The sample has under 150,000 clones; more than 60% are singletons. This clone turned up a few times. The CDR3 has 13 amino acids. Germline CDR1 LNHNV, CDR2 YYDKDF (reference sequence). V lost 0 bases to trimming and J lost 5 bases, with 7 bases between them. This receptor was obtained from an older woman with acute or convalescent COVID-19. The chain carries TRBV15 and TRBJ1-2; D might be TRBD1 (5 bases). The sequenced sample consisted of peripheral blood. In DNA, the CDR3 is TGTGCCACCAGCAGAGATGCAGGGTATGGCTACACCTTC. Translation gives CATSRDAGYGYTF. Variable domain in full (rest from reference TRBV15 and TRBJ1-2): DAMVIQNPRYQVTQFGKPVTLSCSQTLNHNVMYWYQQKSSQAPKLLFHYYDKDFNNEADTPDNFQSRRPNTSFCFLDIRSPGLGDTAMYLCATSRDAGYGYTFGSGTRLTVV.